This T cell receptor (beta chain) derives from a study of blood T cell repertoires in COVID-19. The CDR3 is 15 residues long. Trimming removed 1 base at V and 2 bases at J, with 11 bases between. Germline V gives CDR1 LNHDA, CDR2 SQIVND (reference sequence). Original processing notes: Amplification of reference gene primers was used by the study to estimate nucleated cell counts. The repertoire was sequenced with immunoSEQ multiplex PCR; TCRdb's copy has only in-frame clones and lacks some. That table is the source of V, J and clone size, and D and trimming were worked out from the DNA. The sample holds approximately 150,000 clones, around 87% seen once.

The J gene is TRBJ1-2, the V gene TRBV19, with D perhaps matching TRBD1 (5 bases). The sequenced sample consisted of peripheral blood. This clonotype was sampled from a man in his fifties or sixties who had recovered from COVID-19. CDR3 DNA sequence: TGTGCCAGTAGTATAGGCAAACAGGAGAACTATGGCTACACCTTC. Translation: CASSIGKQENYGYTF.